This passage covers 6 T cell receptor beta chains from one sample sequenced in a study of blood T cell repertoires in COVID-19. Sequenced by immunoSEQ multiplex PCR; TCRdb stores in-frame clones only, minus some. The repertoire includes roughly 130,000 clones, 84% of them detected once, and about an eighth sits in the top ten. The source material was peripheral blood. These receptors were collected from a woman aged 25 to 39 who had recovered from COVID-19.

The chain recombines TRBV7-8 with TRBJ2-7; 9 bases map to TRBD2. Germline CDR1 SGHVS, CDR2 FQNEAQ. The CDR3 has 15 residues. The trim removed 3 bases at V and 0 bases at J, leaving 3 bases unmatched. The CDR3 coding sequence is TGTGCCAGCAGCTTTCTTAGCGGGAGCTCCTACGAGCAGTACTTC. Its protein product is CASSFLSGSSYEQYF.

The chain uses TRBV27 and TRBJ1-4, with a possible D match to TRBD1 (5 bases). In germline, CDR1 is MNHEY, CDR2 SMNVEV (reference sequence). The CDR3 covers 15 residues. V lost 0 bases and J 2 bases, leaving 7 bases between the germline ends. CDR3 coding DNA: TGTGCCAGCAGTTTATCGCGACAGACTAATGAAAAACTGTTTTTT. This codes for CASSLSRQTNEKLFF.

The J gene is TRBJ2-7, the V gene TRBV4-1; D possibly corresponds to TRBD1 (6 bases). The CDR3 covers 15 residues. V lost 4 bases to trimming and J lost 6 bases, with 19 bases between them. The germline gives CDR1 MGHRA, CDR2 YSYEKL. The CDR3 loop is CASSPWPQGSGEQYF. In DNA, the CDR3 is TGCGCCAGCAGCCCCTGGCCCCAGGGGTCGGGCGAGCAGTACTTC.

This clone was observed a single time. The CDR3 is CASSLLPENYGYTF. CDR3 coding DNA: TGTGCCAGCAGCTTACTACCGGAGAACTATGGCTACACCTTC. This chain uses TRBV7-8 with TRBJ1-2; D ambiguous. Germline CDR1 reads SGHVS; CDR2 reads FQNEAQ. The length of the CDR3 is 14 residues. V was pared by 2 bases and J by 2 bases, with 9 bases between.

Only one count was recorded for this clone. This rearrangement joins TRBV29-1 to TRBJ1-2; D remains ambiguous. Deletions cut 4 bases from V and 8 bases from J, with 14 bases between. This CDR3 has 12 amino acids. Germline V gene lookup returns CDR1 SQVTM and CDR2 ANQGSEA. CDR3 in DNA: TGCAGCGTTGTGTCTAGGCGTGGCGGCTACACCTTC. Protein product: CSVVSRRGGYTF.

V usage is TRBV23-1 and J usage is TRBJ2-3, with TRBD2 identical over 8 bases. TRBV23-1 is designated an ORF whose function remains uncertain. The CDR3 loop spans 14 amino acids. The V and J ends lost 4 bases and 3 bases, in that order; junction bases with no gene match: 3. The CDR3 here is CASSPERETDTQYF. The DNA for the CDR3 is TGCGCCAGCAGTCCTGAGCGGGAGACAGATACGCAGTATTTT.